The source of this T cell receptor (beta chain) is a study of T cells after yellow fever vaccination. TCRdb re-analysed the 5' RACE reads in MiXCR, keeping a single row per CDR3 protein. Here the sample spans fewer than 450,000 distinct CDR3 sequences, about 8.3% being singletons. Germline V CDR1 and CDR2: MNHEY, SVGAGI. The CDR3 is 16 residues long. V trimming: 0 bases; J trimming: 7 bases; junction bases outside the gene matches: 8. This clonotype has just a few counts. The chain carries TRBV6-5 and TRBJ2-3, with 9 bases matching TRBD2. The source is a man between 18 and 29 years old who received the YFV17D yellow fever vaccine. The sample here was PBMCs, taken more than 35 days after the first yellow fever vaccination. This chain's CDR3 is CASSYSRPAGGNTQYF. The CDR3 coding sequence is TGTGCCAGCAGTTACTCGAGACCAGCGGGGGGAAATACGCAGTATTTT.